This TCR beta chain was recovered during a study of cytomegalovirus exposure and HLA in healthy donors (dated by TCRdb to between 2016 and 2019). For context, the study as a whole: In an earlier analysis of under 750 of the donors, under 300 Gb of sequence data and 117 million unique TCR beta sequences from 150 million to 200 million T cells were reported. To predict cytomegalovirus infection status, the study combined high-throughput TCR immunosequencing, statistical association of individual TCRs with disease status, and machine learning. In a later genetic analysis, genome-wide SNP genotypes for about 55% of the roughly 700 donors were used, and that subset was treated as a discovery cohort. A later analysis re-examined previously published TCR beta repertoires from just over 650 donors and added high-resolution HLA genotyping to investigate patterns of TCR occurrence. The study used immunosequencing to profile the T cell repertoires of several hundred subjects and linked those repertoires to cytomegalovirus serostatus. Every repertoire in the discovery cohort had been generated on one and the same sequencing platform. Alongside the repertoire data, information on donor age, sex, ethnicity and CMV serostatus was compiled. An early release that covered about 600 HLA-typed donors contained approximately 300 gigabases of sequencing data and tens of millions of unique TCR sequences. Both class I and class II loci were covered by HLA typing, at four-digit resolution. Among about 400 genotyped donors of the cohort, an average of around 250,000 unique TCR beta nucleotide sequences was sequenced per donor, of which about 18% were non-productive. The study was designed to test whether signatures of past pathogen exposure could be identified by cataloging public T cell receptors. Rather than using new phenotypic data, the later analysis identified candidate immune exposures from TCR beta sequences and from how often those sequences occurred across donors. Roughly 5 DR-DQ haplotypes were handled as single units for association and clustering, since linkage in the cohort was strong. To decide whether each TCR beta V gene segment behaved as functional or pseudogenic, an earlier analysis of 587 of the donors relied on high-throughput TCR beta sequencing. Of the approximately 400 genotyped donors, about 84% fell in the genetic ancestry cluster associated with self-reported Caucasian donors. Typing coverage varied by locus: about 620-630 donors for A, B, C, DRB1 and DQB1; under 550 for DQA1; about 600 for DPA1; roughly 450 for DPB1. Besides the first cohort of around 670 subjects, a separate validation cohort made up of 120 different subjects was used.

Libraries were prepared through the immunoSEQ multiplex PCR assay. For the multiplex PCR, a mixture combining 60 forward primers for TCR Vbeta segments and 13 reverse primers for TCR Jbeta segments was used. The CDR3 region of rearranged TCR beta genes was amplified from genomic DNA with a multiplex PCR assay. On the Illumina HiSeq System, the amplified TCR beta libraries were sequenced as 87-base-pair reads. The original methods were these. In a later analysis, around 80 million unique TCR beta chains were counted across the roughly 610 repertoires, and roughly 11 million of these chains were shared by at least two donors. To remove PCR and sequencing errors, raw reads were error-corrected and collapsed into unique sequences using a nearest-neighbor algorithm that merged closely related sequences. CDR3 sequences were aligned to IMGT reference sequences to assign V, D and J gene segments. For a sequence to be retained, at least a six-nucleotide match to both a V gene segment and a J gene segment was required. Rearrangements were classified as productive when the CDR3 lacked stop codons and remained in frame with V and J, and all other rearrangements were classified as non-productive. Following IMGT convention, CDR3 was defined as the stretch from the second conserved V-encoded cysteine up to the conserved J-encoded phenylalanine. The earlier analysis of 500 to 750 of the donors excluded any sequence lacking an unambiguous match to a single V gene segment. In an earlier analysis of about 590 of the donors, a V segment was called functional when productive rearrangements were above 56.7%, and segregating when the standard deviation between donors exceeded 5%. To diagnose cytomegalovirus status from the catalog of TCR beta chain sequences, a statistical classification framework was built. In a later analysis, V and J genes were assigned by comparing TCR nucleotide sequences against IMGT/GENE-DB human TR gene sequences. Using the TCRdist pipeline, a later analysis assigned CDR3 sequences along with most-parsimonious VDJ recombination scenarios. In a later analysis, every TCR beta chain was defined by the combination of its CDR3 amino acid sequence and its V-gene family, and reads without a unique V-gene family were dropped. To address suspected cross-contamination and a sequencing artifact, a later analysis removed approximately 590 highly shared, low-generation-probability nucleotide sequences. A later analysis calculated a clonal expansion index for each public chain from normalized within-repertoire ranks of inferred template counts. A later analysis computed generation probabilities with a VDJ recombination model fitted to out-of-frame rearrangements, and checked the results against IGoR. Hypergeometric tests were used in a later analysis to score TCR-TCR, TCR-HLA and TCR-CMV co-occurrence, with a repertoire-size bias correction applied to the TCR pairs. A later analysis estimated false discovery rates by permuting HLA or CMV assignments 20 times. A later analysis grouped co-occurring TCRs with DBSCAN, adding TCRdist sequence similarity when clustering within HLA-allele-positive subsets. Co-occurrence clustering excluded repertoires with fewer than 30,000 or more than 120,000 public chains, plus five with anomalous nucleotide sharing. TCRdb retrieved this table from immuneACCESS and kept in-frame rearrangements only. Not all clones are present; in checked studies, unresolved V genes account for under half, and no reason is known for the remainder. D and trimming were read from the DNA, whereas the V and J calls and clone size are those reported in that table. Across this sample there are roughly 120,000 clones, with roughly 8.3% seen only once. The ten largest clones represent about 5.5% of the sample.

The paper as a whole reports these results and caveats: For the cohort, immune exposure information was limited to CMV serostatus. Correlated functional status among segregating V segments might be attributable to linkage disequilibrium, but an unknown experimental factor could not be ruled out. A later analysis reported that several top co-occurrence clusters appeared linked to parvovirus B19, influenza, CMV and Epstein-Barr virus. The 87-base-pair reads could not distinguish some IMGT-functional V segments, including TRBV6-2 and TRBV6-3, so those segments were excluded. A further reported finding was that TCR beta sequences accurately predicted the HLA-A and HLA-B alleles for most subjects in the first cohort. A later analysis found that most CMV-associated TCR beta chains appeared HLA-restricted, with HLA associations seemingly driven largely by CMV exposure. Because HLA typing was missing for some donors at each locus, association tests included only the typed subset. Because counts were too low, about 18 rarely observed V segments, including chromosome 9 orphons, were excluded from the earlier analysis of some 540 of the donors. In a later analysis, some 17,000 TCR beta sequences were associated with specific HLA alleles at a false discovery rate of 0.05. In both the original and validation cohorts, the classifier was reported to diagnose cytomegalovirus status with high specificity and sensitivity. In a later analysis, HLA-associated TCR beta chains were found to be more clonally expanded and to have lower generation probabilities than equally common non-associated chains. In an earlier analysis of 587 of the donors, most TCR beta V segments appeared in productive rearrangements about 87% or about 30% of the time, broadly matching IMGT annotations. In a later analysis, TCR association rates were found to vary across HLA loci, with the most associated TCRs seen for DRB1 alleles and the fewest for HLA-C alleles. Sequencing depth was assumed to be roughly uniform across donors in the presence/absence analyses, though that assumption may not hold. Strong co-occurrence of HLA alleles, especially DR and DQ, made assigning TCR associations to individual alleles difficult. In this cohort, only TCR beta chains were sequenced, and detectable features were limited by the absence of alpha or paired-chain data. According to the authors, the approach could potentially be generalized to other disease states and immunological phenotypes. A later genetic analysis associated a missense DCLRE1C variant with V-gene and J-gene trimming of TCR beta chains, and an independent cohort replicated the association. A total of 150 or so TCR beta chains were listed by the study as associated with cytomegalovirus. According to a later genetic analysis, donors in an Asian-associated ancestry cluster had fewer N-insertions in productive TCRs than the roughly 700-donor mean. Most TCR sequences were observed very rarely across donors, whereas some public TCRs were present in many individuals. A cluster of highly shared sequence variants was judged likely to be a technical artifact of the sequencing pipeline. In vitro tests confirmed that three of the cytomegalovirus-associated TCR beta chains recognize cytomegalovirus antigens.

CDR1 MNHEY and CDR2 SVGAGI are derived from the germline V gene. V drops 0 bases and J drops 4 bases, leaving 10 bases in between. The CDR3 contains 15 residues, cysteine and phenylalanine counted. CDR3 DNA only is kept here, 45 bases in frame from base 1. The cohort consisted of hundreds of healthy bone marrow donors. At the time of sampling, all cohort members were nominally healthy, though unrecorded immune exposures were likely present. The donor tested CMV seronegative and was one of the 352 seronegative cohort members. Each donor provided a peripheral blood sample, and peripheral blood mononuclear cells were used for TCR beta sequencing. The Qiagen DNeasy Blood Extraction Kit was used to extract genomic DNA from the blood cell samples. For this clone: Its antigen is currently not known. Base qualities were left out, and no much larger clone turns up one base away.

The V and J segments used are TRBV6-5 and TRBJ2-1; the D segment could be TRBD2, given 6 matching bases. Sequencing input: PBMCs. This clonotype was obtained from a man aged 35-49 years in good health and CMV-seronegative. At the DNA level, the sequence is TGTGCCAGCAGTTACTCTGCTAGCGAGTACAATGAGCAGTTCTTC. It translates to CASSYSASEYNEQFF.